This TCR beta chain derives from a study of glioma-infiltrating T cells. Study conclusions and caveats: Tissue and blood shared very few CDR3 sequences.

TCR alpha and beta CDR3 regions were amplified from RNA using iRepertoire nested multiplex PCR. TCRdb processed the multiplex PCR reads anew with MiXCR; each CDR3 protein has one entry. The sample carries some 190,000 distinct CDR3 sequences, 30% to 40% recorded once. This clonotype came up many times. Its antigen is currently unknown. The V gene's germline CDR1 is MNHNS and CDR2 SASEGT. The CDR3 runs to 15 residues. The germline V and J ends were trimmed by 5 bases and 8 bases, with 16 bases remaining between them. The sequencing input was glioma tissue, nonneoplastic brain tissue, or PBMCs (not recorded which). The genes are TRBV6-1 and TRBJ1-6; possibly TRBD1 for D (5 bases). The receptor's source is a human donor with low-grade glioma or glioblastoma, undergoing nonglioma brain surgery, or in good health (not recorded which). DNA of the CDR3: TGTGCCAGCAGTTACAGCGGGGACGGAGATTCACCCCTCCACTTT. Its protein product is CASSYSGDGDSPLHF.